Following are 28 T cell receptor beta chains from one sample sequenced in a study of T cells in narcolepsy. This table comes from immunoSEQ multiplex PCR, and its TCRdb copy is limited to in-frame clones, with some not included. The sample has 25,000 to 30,000 clones; approximately 80% are singletons. Input material: memory (CD45RA-) CD4+ T cells from blood. Every receptor here comes from a human donor in good health.

The DNA of the CDR3 is TGTGCCATCAGTGAGACTAGCGGGAGCTTTAGCACAGATACGCAGTATTTT. Translated, it gives CAISETSGSFSTDTQYF. V usage is TRBV10-3 and J usage is TRBJ2-3, with TRBD2 matching 11 bases. J lost 0 bases, V lost 2 bases, and 4 bases had no gene match. The germline V gene encodes CDR1 ENHRY and CDR2 SYGVKD. There are 17 residues in the CDR3.

V usage is TRBV30 and J usage is TRBJ1-1; D perhaps matches TRBD1 (5 bases). This CDR3 spans 14 amino acids. Germline V gene lookup returns CDR1 GTSNPN and CDR2 SVGIG (reference sequence). Trimming shortened V by 0 bases and J by 1 base, and 9 bases separated the two germline ends. CDR3 protein: CAWSVGTWNTEAFF. CDR3 sequence (DNA): TGTGCCTGGAGTGTCGGGACCTGGAACACTGAAGCTTTCTTT.

The J gene is TRBJ1-6, the V gene TRBV30; no clear D. Germline CDR1 reads GTSNPN; CDR2 reads SVGIG (reference sequence). V was clipped by 2 bases and J by 9 bases, with 5 bases between them. This CDR3 has 11 amino acids. The CDR3 sequence is CAWSRGSPLHF. The DNA of the CDR3 is TGTGCCTGGAGTAGAGGTTCACCCCTCCACTTT. The entire variable domain, with the rest obtained from reference TRBV30 and TRBJ1-6, is as follows: SQTIHQWPATLVQPVGSPLSLECTVEGTSNPNLYWYRQAAGRGLQLLFYSVGIGQISSEVPQNLSASRPQDRQFILSSKKLLLSDSGFYLCAWSRGSPLHFGNGTRLTVT.

This clone has just a few counts. This chain connects TRBV2 to TRBJ2-7; the D gene could be TRBD1 or TRBD2 (6 bases each). V lost 7 bases, J lost 4 bases, and 17 bases lay in between. The CDR3 has 14 amino acids. The germline V gene encodes CDR1 SNHLY and CDR2 FYNNEI. CDR3 nucleotides: TGTGCCAGCACTCGAGAAGGAGGGGGGTACGAGCAGTACTTC. Translation: CASTREGGGYEQYF.

This chain joins TRBV28 and TRBJ1-3, with TRBD1 as a possible D gene (5 bases). This CDR3 comprises 15 residues. Trimming took 6 bases from V and 0 from J, leaving 12 bases between them. Germline CDR1 and CDR2: MDHEN and SYDVKM. DNA for the CDR3: TGTGCCAGCAGACGAGGGGCGGCCTCTGGAAACACCATATATTTT. Amino acids: CASRRGAASGNTIYF.

The chain combines TRBV5-6 with TRBJ2-3; no definite D call. The CDR3 is 15 amino acids. Per the germline V gene, CDR1 is SGHDT and CDR2 is YYEEEE. With 0 bases removed from V and 0 bases from J, the gap between germline ends came to 8 bases. CDR3: CASSLGRSSTDTQYF. The CDR3 coding sequence is TGTGCCAGCAGCTTGGGACGGTCTAGCACAGATACGCAGTATTTT.

This chain uses TRBV2 with TRBJ1-5; D unclear. Trimming removed 6 bases at V and 0 bases at J, with 6 bases between. This CDR3 is 13 amino acids long. Germline loops: CDR1 SNHLY, CDR2 FYNNEI. Here the CDR3 DNA reads TGTGCCAGCAGGTGGAATAGCAATCAGCCCCAGCATTTT. It codes for CASRWNSNQPQHF.

The CDR3 loop reads CASSLTPGQRRRSPLHF. The CDR3, as DNA: TGTGCCAGCAGCTTAACCCCGGGACAGCGGCGGAGATCACCCCTCCACTTT. The genes are TRBV7-3 and TRBJ1-6; 7 bases fit TRBD1. The CDR3 consists of 17 residues. V dropped 0 bases and J dropped 10; count of bases not matched to a gene: 12. Germline assignment: CDR1 SGHTA and CDR2 FQGTGA.

The chain has TRBV6-1 and TRBJ1-2; no definite D call. This CDR3 contains 12 residues. The germline gives CDR1 MNHNS, CDR2 SASEGT. Trimming pared 6 bases from V and 2 bases from J, leaving 7 bases between. The DNA for the CDR3 is TGTGCCAGCAGGAGAGACAACTATGGCTACACCTTC. Its translation is CASRRDNYGYTF.

The genes are TRBV30 and TRBJ2-7, with 10 positions matching TRBD2. Trimming at V came to 2 bases and at J to 7 bases, leaving 5 bases not matched to a gene. Germline lookup yields CDR1 GTSNPN and CDR2 SVGIG (reference sequence). This CDR3 comprises 13 residues. CDR3 bases: TGTGCCTGGAGTAGCGGGAGGGCGGGGGAGCAGTACTTC. It yields the protein CAWSSGRAGEQYF.

To note about this clone: A read error may account for a junction end that differs from germline. The chain is built from TRBV7-7 and TRBJ2-2; D ambiguous. Germline CDR1 reads SSHAT; CDR2 reads FNYEAQ (reference sequence). The length of the CDR3 is 17 residues. The CDR3 sequence: CASSLNVGRLNTGELFF. CDR3 sequence (DNA): TGTGCTAGCAGCTTAAACGTCGGCAGATTGAACACCGGGGAGCTGTTTTTT.

The chain carries TRBV6-1 and TRBJ2-3; D ambiguous. The germline gives CDR1 MNHNS, CDR2 SASEGT. The V and J ends lost 10 bases and 6 bases respectively, with 14 bases between them. The CDR3 sequence is 12 residues long. CDR3 nucleotides: TGTGCCACCCGCCCCCGGGCGGATACGCAGTATTTT. Translated: CATRPRADTQYF.

CDR3 sequence reads: CASSLSWTSGREQFF. The CDR3 nucleotides read TGTGCCAGCAGTCTGTCTTGGACTAGCGGGAGGGAGCAGTTCTTC. The chain couples TRBV27 to TRBJ2-1; 14 bases fit TRBD2. Losses at the gene ends were 5 bases for V and 10 bases for J; bases not matched to a gene: 7. The CDR3 spans 15 residues. The germline CDR1 and CDR2 sequences are MNHEY and SMNVEV (reference sequence).

The V and J genes are TRBV18 and TRBJ2-6; D not certain. V was pared by 6 bases and J by 0 bases, with 3 bases between. Germline CDR1 reads KGHSH; CDR2 reads LQKENI. The CDR3 extends over 13 amino acids. The CDR3 DNA is TGTGCCAGCTCGGGCTCTGGGGCCAACGTCCTGACTTTC. Translation: CASSGSGANVLTF.

The V gene is TRBV28, the J gene TRBJ2-7; 11 bases are a match to TRBD2. CDR1 and CDR2 from the germline V gene are MDHEN and SYDVKM. Trimming cost V 10 bases and J 4 bases; bases outside gene matches: 6. CDR3 size: 13 residues. This CDR3 reads CATIIAGGYEQYF. The CDR3 DNA follows: TGTGCCACAATAATAGCGGGAGGGTACGAGCAGTACTTC.

This clone was seen only once. The gene calls are TRBV4-2 and TRBJ1-3; D is perhaps TRBD1 (6 bases). CDR3 length: 17 amino acids. Trimming cost V 0 bases and J 0 bases, with 12 bases left between them. Germline V lookup: CDR1 LGHNA, CDR2 YNFKEQ. The CDR3 DNA follows: TGTGCCAGCAGCCAAGATAGGGGGACACACTCTGGAAACACCATATATTTT. It codes for CASSQDRGTHSGNTIYF.

This chain joins TRBV29-1 and TRBJ1-1; D unresolved. CDR1 is SQVTM, CDR2 ANQGSEA, per germline. V was cut by 1 base and J by 1 base, with 7 bases left in between. This CDR3 region has 13 residues. CDR3 sequence: CSVEVTANTEAFF. The CDR3 bases are TGCAGCGTTGAAGTGACGGCGAACACTGAAGCTTTCTTT.

The V gene is TRBV6-6, the J gene TRBJ1-1; no definite D call. V was trimmed by 2 bases and J by 0 bases, leaving 4 bases between them. The CDR3 runs to 13 residues. The germline gives CDR1 MNHNY, CDR2 SVGAGI (reference sequence). Here the CDR3 reads CASSYGMNTEAFF. The CDR3 nucleotides read TGTGCCAGCAGTTACGGGATGAACACTGAAGCTTTCTTT.

This chain links TRBV7-2 with TRBJ2-1; 8 bases line up with TRBD2. The CDR3 is 15 residues long. The germline V gene encodes CDR1 SGHTA and CDR2 FQGNSA. V trimming: 0 bases; J trimming: 4 bases; junction bases outside the gene matches: 2. The CDR3 loop is CASSLARGGYNEQFF. CDR3 in DNA: TGTGCCAGCAGCTTAGCCCGGGGGGGGTACAATGAGCAGTTCTTC.

The chain joins TRBV7-6 to TRBJ2-1; no reliable D call. Looked up from germline, CDR1 is SGHVS and CDR2 is FNYEAQ. Trimming stripped 5 bases from V and 7 bases from J, with 18 bases between. The CDR3 is 15 residues long. The CDR3 bases are TGTGCCAGCAGCCCACCCACCGGGCACGTAAATGAGCAGTTCTTC. Amino acid sequence: CASSPPTGHVNEQFF.

This rearrangement joins TRBV2 to TRBJ2-3, with D unresolved. The CDR3 loop spans 13 amino acids. Between the trimmed V and J ends, which lost 6 bases and 0 bases, there was a span of 7 bases. Germline CDR1 SNHLY, CDR2 FYNNEI. This CDR3 reads CASSPTSTDTQYF. The CDR3 DNA reads TGTGCCAGCAGCCCTACTAGCACAGATACGCAGTATTTT.

V is TRBV28 and J is TRBJ2-6, with 8 bases aligning to TRBD1. From germline, CDR1 is MDHEN and CDR2 SYDVKM. Germline trimming cut 8 bases from V and 0 bases from J; bases unmatched to any gene: 3. This CDR3 has 15 residues. The DNA for the CDR3 is TGTGCCAGCGGACAGGGTGCCTCTGGGGCCAACGTCCTGACTTTC. Translated: CASGQGASGANVLTF. Together with reference TRBV28 and TRBJ2-6, the CDR3 gives the full variable domain: DVKVTQSSRYLVKRTGEKVFLECVQDMDHENMFWYRQDPGLGLRLIYFSYDVKMKEKGDIPEGYSVSREKKERFSLILESASTNQTSMYLCASGQGASGANVLTFGAGSRLTVL.

The chain combines TRBV7-3 with TRBJ1-2, with D possibly being TRBD1 (5 bases). The CDR3 is 15 residues long. V shed 1 base and J shed 0 bases, with 9 bases lying between them. CDR1 and CDR2 (germline): SGHTA, FQGTGA. CDR3 region: CASSLNGGSNYGYTF. CDR3 nucleotides: TGTGCCAGCAGCTTAAACGGGGGATCTAACTATGGCTACACCTTC. Complete variable domain (other parts from reference TRBV7-3 and TRBJ1-2): GAGVSQTPSNKVTEKGKYVELRCDPISGHTALYWYRQSLGQGPEFLIYFQGTGAADDSGLPNDRFFAVRPEGSVSTLKIQRTERGDSAVYLCASSLNGGSNYGYTFGSGTRLTVV.

The V gene is TRBV6-1, the J gene TRBJ2-2, with D perhaps matching TRBD1 (5 bases). The V end was cut by 1 base, the J end by 6 bases, with 6 bases between. CDR1 and CDR2 from the germline V gene are MNHNS and SASEGT. This CDR3 has 13 residues. The CDR3: CASSEGGAGELFF. DNA of the CDR3: TGTGCCAGCAGTGAAGGGGGCGCCGGGGAGCTGTTTTTT.

Here the CDR3 DNA reads TGTGCCACCAGCAGAGATAAAGGGGCTAGCGGAGAGACCCAGTACTTC. The encoded protein is CATSRDKGASGETQYF. The chain joins TRBV15 to TRBJ2-5; 7 bases align to TRBD2. V lost 0 bases to trimming and J lost 4 bases; unmatched junction nucleotides: 8. The CDR3 has 16 amino acids. Germline V gives CDR1 LNHNV, CDR2 YYDKDF (reference sequence).

The chain joins TRBV19 to TRBJ2-7, with TRBD2 matching over 8 bases. The CDR3 contains 15 residues. CDR1 LNHDA and CDR2 SQIVND come from the germline V gene (reference sequence). V lost 6 bases, J lost 4 bases, and 11 bases stayed unmatched. The CDR3 DNA follows: TGTGCCAGTAGAGAGGGGACTAGACCATATTACGAGCAGTACTTC. Amino acids: CASREGTRPYYEQYF.

The genes are TRBV7-9 and TRBJ2-5, with TRBD1 identical over 10 bases. The J call is uncertain, as TRBJ2-7 better fits the DNA end. There are 14 residues in the CDR3. Germline loops: CDR1 SEHNR, CDR2 FQNEAQ (reference sequence). The CDR3 protein is CASSSGTGAYEQYF. In DNA form, the CDR3 reads TGTGCCAGCAGCTCGGGGACAGGGGCCTACGAGCAGTACTTC.

In this sample, this clone turned up once. The chain uses TRBV2 and TRBJ2-1; no clear D gene. With 7 bases removed from V and 6 bases from J, the gap between germline ends came to 10 bases. The germline CDR1 and CDR2 sequences are SNHLY and FYNNEI. CDR3 length equals 12 residues. The CDR3 loop reads CASKGLSNEQFF. CDR3 coding DNA: TGTGCCAGCAAGGGCCTTTCCAATGAGCAGTTCTTC.